The 27 T cell receptor beta chains below were found in one sample sequenced in a study of T cell repertoires in ileal Crohn's disease. Stated time point: inflamed ileum from the surgical specimen. Assay: immunoSEQ multiplex PCR; the TCRdb copy retains only in-frame clones and omits some. The sample has some 16,000 clones; about 92% are singletons. The sample was ileal tissue. These receptors all come from an adult with Crohn's disease.

The rearrangement links TRBV7-2 to TRBJ2-3, with D perhaps TRBD1 (6 bases). Germline CDR1 SGHTA, CDR2 FQGNSA. The CDR3 has 13 amino acids. V dropped 6 bases and J dropped 8 bases, with 15 bases sitting between them. The CDR3, as DNA: TGTGCCAGCAGTCCACTCCAGGGGACTACGCAGTATTTT. Translation gives CASSPLQGTTQYF.

This rearrangement joins TRBV7-2 to TRBJ2-3; TRBD2 aligns across 13 bases. V lost 5 bases to trimming and J lost 2 bases; unmatched junction nucleotides: 4. The CDR3 has 16 residues. CDR1 is SGHTA, CDR2 FQGNSA, per germline. This CDR3 reads CASSPGLAGATDTQYF. CDR3 coding DNA: TGTGCCAGCAGCCCTGGACTAGCGGGGGCCACAGATACGCAGTATTTT. Using reference TRBV7-2 and TRBJ2-3 for the parts outside the CDR3, the full variable domain is GAGVSQSPSNKVTEKGKDVELRCDPISGHTALYWYRQSLGQGLEFLIYFQGNSAPDKSGLPSDRFSAERTGGSVSTLTIQRTQQEDSAVYLCASSPGLAGATDTQYFGPGTRLTVL.

This clone was observed a few times. Other nucleotide sequences in the sample specify the same CDR3. The rearrangement joins TRBV6-1 to TRBJ2-7; D perhaps matches TRBD1 (5 bases). CDR3 length: 15 residues. The V end lost 0 bases, the J end lost 0 bases, and 9 bases lay between the germline ends. CDR1 and CDR2 (germline): MNHNS, SASEGT. The chain's CDR3 is CASSEAWGSSYEQYF. The CDR3 DNA reads as TGTGCCAGCAGTGAAGCCTGGGGCAGCTCCTACGAGCAGTACTTC.

This clone has only one observation. This sequence joins TRBV14 and TRBJ2-3; TRBD2 aligns across 9 bases. There are 15 residues in the CDR3. The germline V gene has CDR1 SGHDN and CDR2 FVKESK. J gave up 5 bases and V 2 bases, and 5 bases lay outside the gene matches. The CDR3 sequence is CASSQFSGGRDTQYF. The CDR3, as DNA: TGTGCCAGCAGCCAATTCAGCGGGGGGCGAGATACGCAGTATTTT.

The rearrangement links TRBV6-4 to TRBJ1-1; TRBD1 is a possible D gene (5 bases). Germline V CDR1 and CDR2: MRHNA, SNTAGT. V was cut by 11 bases and J by 5 bases, with 24 bases left in between. The CDR3 length is 15 residues. The CDR3 DNA is TGTGCCCGCCCGGGGGAGGAAGCGGAGAGGACTGAAGCTTTCTTT. Its protein product is CARPGEEAERTEAFF.

CDR3 DNA: TGTGCCAGCAGCCCAGGGGGCGGCTTTGGTGAAAAACTGTTTTTT. It is translated as CASSPGGGFGEKLFF. This chain joins TRBV5-5 and TRBJ1-4; 8 bases map to TRBD1. Germline CDR1 and CDR2: SGHKS and YYEKEE (reference sequence). The CDR3 length is 15 residues. The junction had 9 bases not matched to a gene; V was cut back by 4 bases and J by 7 bases.

The chain combines TRBV29-1 with TRBJ2-1; 13 positions agree with TRBD2. V was clipped by 3 bases and J by 9 bases; unmatched bases: 17. This CDR3 comprises 18 residues. CDR1 is SQVTM, CDR2 ANQGSEA, per germline. CDR3 in DNA: TGCAGCGTTGAGGCAACCCGACTAGCGGGGGGCCGGGGGAGTGAGCAGTTCTTC. Translating it yields CSVEATRLAGGRGSEQFF.

The chain uses TRBV30 and TRBJ1-4; no clear D. This CDR3 has 14 amino acids. Per the germline V gene, CDR1 is GTSNPN and CDR2 is SVGIG (reference sequence). Trimming stripped 0 bases from V and 4 bases from J, with 9 bases between. CDR3 in DNA: TGTGCCTGGAGTGTGGGTCAGGATAATGAAAAACTGTTTTTT. It translates to CAWSVGQDNEKLFF.

The chain uses TRBV6-5 and TRBJ2-7; 8 bases agree with TRBD1. J was trimmed by 2 bases and V by 7 bases; bases with no gene match: 7. Germline CDR1 reads MNHEY; CDR2 reads SVGAGI. This CDR3 comprises 14 residues. The CDR3 loop is CASTIRQGTYEQYF. DNA of the CDR3: TGTGCCAGCACCATTAGACAGGGGACCTACGAGCAGTACTTC.

V and J are TRBV2 and TRBJ2-7, with TRBD2 matching 9 bases. CDR3 length: 17 amino acids. Germline V lookup: CDR1 SNHLY, CDR2 FYNNEI. V shed 7 bases and J 5 bases; nucleotides not matched to a gene: 18. The CDR3 DNA reads as TGTGCCAGCACTGATAGCGGGGGAACATCACTATGGGACGAGCAGTACTTC. The encoded protein is CASTDSGGTSLWDEQYF. Full variable domain (outside the CDR3, taken from reference TRBV2 and TRBJ2-7): EPEVTQTPSHQVTQMGQEVILRCVPISNHLYFYWYRQILGQKVEFLVSFYNNEISEKSEIFDDQFSVERPDGSNFTLKIRSTKLEDSAMYFCASTDSGGTSLWDEQYFGPGTRLTVT.

The CDR3 here is CASSLSGNTIYF. The CDR3 region has the DNA TGTGCCAGCAGTCTTTCTGGAAACACCATATATTTT. The chain combines TRBV11-2 with TRBJ1-3; D remains ambiguous. The CDR3 loop spans 12 amino acids. Germline V gene sequence: CDR1 SGHAT, CDR2 FQNNGV. Trimming took 6 bases from V and 1 from J, leaving 4 bases between them.

CDR3 region: CASSPDREDTQYF. The DNA for the CDR3 is TGTGCCAGCAGCCCGGACAGGGAAGATACGCAGTATTTT. This chain uses TRBV11-2 with TRBJ2-3; 8 nucleotides agree with TRBD1. Trimming removed 5 bases from V and 5 bases from J; junction bases left unmatched: 3. CDR1 is SGHAT and CDR2 is FQNNGV in the germline V gene. CDR3 length: 13 amino acids.

The chain couples TRBV5-6 to TRBJ2-1, with TRBD1 identical over 10 bases. J was trimmed by 6 bases and V by 4 bases; bases with no gene match: 4. In germline, CDR1 is SGHDT, CDR2 YYEEEE. The CDR3 totals 14 residues. The CDR3 region has the DNA TGTGCCAGCAGCCCCGGGACAGGGGCCAATGAGCAGTTCTTC. Translated, it gives CASSPGTGANEQFF. Looking up the rest from reference TRBV5-6 and TRBJ2-1 gives the full variable domain: DAGVTQSPTHLIKTRGQQVTLRCSPKSGHDTVSWYQQALGQGPQFIFQYYEEEERQRGNFPDRFSGHQFPNYSSELNVNALLLGDSALYLCASSPGTGANEQFFGPGTRLTVL.

The V and J genes are TRBV28 and TRBJ2-7; TRBD2 aligns across 8 bases. J gave up 4 bases and V 10 bases, and 9 bases lay outside the gene matches. Germline CDR1 is MDHEN and CDR2 is SYDVKM. This CDR3 has 13 amino acids. CDR3 sequence reads: CATRSGGRYEQYF. The CDR3, as DNA: TGTGCCACTCGGAGCGGGGGAAGGTACGAGCAGTACTTC.

This clone was observed once. In DNA, the CDR3 is TGCGCCAGCAGTGGAGGGGGGACCACGGGGACTGAAGCTTTCTTT. Translated, it gives CASSGGGTTGTEAFF. The chain combines TRBV10-2 with TRBJ1-1; TRBD1 might be the D (6 bases). This CDR3 has 15 amino acids. Germline V gene sequence: CDR1 WSHSY, CDR2 SAAADI. V gave up 4 bases and J gave up 5 bases, with 17 bases separating them.

The chain recombines TRBV15 with TRBJ2-5, with D perhaps TRBD1 (7 bases). The V and J ends lost 5 bases and 2 bases respectively, with 12 bases between them. This CDR3 spans 14 amino acids. Looked up from germline, CDR1 is LNHNV and CDR2 is YYDKDF (reference sequence). CDR3 bases: TGTGCCACCAGCCTGGAGGGGGCGCAAGAGACCCAGTACTTC. Translated, it gives CATSLEGAQETQYF.

Here the CDR3 DNA reads TGTGCCAGTAGTATAAGGACAGGGGGCAAGTCGAACACTGAAGCTTTCTTT. Translation gives CASSIRTGGKSNTEAFF. The chain couples TRBV19 to TRBJ1-1; 11 bases are a match to TRBD1. The CDR3 has 17 amino acids. The V and J ends lost 2 bases and 1 base, in that order; junction bases with no gene match: 6. Germline V gene data show CDR1 as LNHDA and CDR2 as SQIVND (reference sequence).

This clone came up once. The chain is built from TRBV5-4 and TRBJ2-1, with TRBD2 as a possible D gene (6 bases). This CDR3 has 13 residues. V lost 4 bases and J 7 bases, leaving 12 bases between the germline ends. Germline V gene data show CDR1 as SGHNT and CDR2 as YYREEE (reference sequence). The CDR3: CASSRDLENEQFF. CDR3 coding DNA: TGTGCCAGCAGCAGGGACTTAGAGAATGAGCAGTTCTTC. Variable domain in full (rest from reference TRBV5-4 and TRBJ2-1): ETGVTQSPTHLIKTRGQQVTLRCSSQSGHNTVSWYQQALGQGPQFIFQYYREEENGRGNFPPRFSGLQFPNYSSELNVNALELDDSALYLCASSRDLENEQFFGPGTRLTVL.

This clone was counted a single time. CDR3 sequence reads: CASSPDRDRAPYTF. Here the CDR3 DNA reads TGTGCCAGCTCACCCGACCGGGACAGGGCCCCCTACACCTTC. The V gene is TRBV18, the J gene TRBJ1-2; 9 bases line up with TRBD1. V lost 3 bases, J lost 10 bases, and 9 bases stayed unmatched. The CDR3 sequence is 14 residues long. Germline CDR1 is KGHSH and CDR2 is LQKENI.

V usage is TRBV1 and J usage is TRBJ1-5. TRBV1 is deemed a pseudogene. There are 18 residues in the CDR3. CDR3: CTSSQDPLIGRGNQPQHF. In DNA, the CDR3 is TGCACCAGCAGCCAAGATCCGCTTATCGGCAGAGGAAATCAGCCCCAGCATTTT.

V is TRBV6-6 and J is TRBJ1-1; maybe TRBD1 (5 bases). This CDR3 has 14 amino acids. The germline V gene encodes CDR1 MNHNY and CDR2 SVGAGI (reference sequence). V was clipped by 6 bases and J by 3 bases, with 14 bases between them. CDR3 region: CASSPQAAHTEAFF. The CDR3 bases are TGTGCCAGCAGCCCACAGGCCGCCCACACTGAAGCTTTCTTT.

The V call is TRBV9, the J call TRBJ2-5; weak D call: TRBD1 (5 bases). The CDR3 loop spans 16 amino acids. Germline-derived CDR1 and CDR2 are SGDLS and YYNGEE. V was trimmed by 3 bases and J by 2 bases, leaving 17 bases between them. The CDR3 region is CASSGAQAFGQETQYF. DNA for the CDR3: TGTGCCAGCAGCGGGGCACAGGCGTTCGGTCAAGAGACCCAGTACTTC.

The chain recombines TRBV5-4 with TRBJ2-7; D gene uncertain. Germline lookup yields CDR1 SGHNT and CDR2 YYREEE (reference sequence). Trimming removed 2 bases from V and 3 bases from J, with 9 bases in between. This CDR3 comprises 13 residues. CDR3 DNA: TGTGCCAGCAGCTTTTGGGGAAGCTACGAGCAGTACTTC. Protein product: CASSFWGSYEQYF.

This sequence joins TRBV10-3 and TRBJ1-1; D possibly corresponds to TRBD1 (5 bases). The CDR3 consists of 12 residues. Trimming took off 4 bases at V and 7 bases at J, with 10 bases between the two ends. CDR1 is ENHRY, CDR2 SYGVKD, per germline. Here the CDR3 reads CAISVSGNEAFF. CDR3 coding DNA: TGTGCCATCAGTGTCTCAGGGAATGAAGCTTTCTTT.

The V and J genes are TRBV5-4 and TRBJ1-3; D perhaps matches TRBD1 (5 bases). In germline, CDR1 is SGHNT, CDR2 YYREEE (reference sequence). V shed 0 bases and J shed 7 bases, with 11 bases lying between them. The CDR3 has 14 amino acids. This chain's CDR3 is CASSLVGPGNTIYF. In DNA, the CDR3 is TGTGCCAGCAGCTTGGTTGGCCCAGGGAACACCATATATTTT.

The table lists this clone with a count of one. This rearrangement joins TRBV5-6 to TRBJ2-7, with D perhaps given as TRBD1 or TRBD2 (5 bases each). CDR1 SGHDT and CDR2 YYEEEE come from the germline V gene. This CDR3 comprises 14 residues. The germline V and J ends were trimmed by 5 bases and 0 bases, with 12 bases remaining between them. The CDR3 here is CASRGKGSSYEQYF. The DNA of the CDR3 is TGTGCCAGCAGGGGGAAGGGGAGCTCCTACGAGCAGTACTTC.

This clone was recorded once. A read error may account for a junction end that differs from germline. The CDR3 sequence: CASREDQGNQPQHF. CDR3 coding DNA: TGTGCCAGCAGGGAAGATCAGGGGAATCAGCCCCAGCATTTT. The rearrangement uses TRBV2 and TRBJ1-5; the D gene is possibly TRBD1 (6 bases). The CDR3 loop spans 14 amino acids. Germline lookup yields CDR1 SNHLY and CDR2 FYNNEI.